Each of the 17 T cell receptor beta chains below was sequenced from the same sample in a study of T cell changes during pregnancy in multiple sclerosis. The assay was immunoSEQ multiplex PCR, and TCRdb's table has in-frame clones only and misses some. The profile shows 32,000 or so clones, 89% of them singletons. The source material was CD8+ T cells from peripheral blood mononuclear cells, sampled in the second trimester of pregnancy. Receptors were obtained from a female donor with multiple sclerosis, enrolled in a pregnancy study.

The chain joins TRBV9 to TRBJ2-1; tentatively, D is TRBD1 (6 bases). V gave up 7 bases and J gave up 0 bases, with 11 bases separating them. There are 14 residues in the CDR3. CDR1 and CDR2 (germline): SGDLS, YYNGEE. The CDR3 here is CASGQGSSYNEQFF. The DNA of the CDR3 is TGTGCCAGCGGCCAGGGGAGCTCCTACAATGAGCAGTTCTTC.

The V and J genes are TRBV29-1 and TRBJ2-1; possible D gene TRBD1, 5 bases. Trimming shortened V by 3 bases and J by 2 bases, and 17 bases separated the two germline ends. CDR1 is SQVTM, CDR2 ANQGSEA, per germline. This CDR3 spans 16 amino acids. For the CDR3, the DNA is TGCAGCGTTGATCCCAAGGGGCATTCACCCTACAATGAGCAGTTCTTC. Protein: CSVDPKGHSPYNEQFF.

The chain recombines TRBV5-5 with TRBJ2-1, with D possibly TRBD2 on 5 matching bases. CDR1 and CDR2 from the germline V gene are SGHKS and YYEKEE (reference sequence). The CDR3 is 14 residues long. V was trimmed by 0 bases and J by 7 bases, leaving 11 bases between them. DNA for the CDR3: TGTGCCAGCAGCTTGGGTCGGGGAATGAATGAGCAGTTCTTC. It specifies CASSLGRGMNEQFF.

CDR3 in DNA: TGTGCCAGCAGCCCACGACAGGTCGACTATGGCTACACCTTC. This codes for CASSPRQVDYGYTF. V is TRBV5-4 and J is TRBJ1-2; TRBD1 might be the D (6 bases). There are 14 residues in the CDR3. V shed 4 bases and J shed 3 bases, with 13 bases lying between them. Per germline, CDR1 SGHNT and CDR2 YYREEE (reference sequence).

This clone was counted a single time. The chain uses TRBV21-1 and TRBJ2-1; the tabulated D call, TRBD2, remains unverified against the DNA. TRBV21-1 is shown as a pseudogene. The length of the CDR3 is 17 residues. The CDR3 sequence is CASSKARAGGVRNEQFF. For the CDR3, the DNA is TGTGCCAGCAGCAAAGCGCGAGCGGGGGGGGTGAGGAATGAGCAGTTCTTC.

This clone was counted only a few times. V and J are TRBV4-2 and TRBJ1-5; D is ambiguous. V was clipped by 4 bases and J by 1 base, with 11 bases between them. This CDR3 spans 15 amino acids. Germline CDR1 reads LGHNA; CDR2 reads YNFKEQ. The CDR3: CASSLAFGSNQPQHF. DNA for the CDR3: TGTGCCAGCAGCCTTGCTTTCGGGAGCAATCAGCCCCAGCATTTT.

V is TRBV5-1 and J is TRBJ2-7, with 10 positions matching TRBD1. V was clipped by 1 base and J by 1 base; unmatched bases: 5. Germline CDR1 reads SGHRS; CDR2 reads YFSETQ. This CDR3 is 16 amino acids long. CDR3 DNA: TGCGCCAGCAGCTTGATCGGGACAGGGGCGTCCTACGAGCAGTACTTC. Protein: CASSLIGTGASYEQYF. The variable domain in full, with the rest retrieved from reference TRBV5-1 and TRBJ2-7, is KAGVTQTPRYLIKTRGQQVTLSCSPISGHRSVSWYQQTPGQGLQFLFEYFSETQRNKGNFPGRFSGRQFSNSRSEMNVSTLELGDSALYLCASSLIGTGASYEQYFGPGTRLTVT.

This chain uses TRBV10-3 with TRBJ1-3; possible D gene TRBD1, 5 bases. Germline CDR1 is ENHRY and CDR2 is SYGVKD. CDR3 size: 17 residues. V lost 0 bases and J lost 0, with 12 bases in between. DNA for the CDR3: TGTGCCATCAGTGAGTCGATTATCAGGGACTCTGGAAACACCATATATTTT. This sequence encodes CAISESIIRDSGNTIYF.

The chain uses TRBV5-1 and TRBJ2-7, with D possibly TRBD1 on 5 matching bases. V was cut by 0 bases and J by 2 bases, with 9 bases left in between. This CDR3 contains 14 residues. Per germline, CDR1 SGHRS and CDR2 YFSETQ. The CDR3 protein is CASSLDRLAYEQYF. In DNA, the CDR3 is TGCGCCAGCAGCTTGGACAGGTTGGCCTACGAGCAGTACTTC.

The CDR3 region has the DNA TGTGCCAGCAGTTACACACTAGGGTACCAAGAGACCCAGTACTTC. Translated: CASSYTLGYQETQYF. This chain links TRBV6-5 with TRBJ2-5; the D gene is possibly TRBD2 (5 bases). Germline V gives CDR1 MNHEY, CDR2 SVGAGI. The V and J ends lost 2 bases and 0 bases respectively, with 10 bases between them. The CDR3 covers 15 residues.

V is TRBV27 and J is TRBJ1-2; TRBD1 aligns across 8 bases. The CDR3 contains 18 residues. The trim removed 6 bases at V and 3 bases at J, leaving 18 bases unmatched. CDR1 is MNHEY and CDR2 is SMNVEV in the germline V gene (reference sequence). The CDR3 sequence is CASRPGQGNAYIDYGYTF. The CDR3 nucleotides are TGTGCCAGCAGACCAGGACAGGGCAACGCCTACATAGACTATGGCTACACCTTC.

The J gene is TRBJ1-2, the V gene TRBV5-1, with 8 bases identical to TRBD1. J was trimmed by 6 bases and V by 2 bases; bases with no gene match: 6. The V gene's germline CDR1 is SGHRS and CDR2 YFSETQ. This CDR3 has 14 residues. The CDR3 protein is CASSLTGGGNGYTF. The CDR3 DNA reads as TGCGCCAGCAGCTTAACAGGGGGTGGGAATGGCTACACCTTC.

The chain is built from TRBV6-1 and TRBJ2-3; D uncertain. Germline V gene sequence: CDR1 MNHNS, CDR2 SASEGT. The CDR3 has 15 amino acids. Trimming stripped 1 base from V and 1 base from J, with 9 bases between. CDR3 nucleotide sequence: TGTGCCAGCAGTGAAGAGGTGGCGGGCACAGATACGCAGTATTTT. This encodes CASSEEVAGTDTQYF.

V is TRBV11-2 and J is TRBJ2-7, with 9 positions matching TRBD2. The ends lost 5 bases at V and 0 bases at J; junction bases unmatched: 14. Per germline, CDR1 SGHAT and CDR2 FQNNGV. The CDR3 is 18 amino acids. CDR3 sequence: CASSPRLERGASSYEQYF. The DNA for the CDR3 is TGTGCCAGCAGCCCTAGGTTGGAGCGGGGGGCCTCCTCCTACGAGCAGTACTTC.

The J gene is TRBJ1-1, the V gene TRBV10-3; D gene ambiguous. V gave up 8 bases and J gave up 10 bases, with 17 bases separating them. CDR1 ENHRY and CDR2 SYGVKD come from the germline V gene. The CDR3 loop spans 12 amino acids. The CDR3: CAIGTADWGAFF. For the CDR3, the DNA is TGTGCCATCGGTACAGCGGACTGGGGAGCTTTCTTT.

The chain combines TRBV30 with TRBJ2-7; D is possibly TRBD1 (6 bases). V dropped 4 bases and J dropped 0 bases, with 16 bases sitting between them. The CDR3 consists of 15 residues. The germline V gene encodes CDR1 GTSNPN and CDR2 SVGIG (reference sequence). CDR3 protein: CAWTSTRDTSYEQYF. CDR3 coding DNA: TGTGCCTGGACCTCCACCCGGGACACCTCCTACGAGCAGTACTTC.

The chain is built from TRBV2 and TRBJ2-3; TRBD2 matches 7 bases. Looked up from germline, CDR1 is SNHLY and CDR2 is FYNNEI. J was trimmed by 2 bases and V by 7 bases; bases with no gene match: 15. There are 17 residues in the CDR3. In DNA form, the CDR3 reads TGTGCCAGCACCCTCAGAGGCCTAGCGGAGATCACAGATACGCAGTATTTT. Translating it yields CASTLRGLAEITDTQYF.